The T cell receptor beta chain described here comes from a study of identical twins. Unique molecular identifiers were in the cDNA, with template-switch universal primer binding. TCRdb re-analysed the 5' RACE reads in MiXCR, keeping a single row per CDR3 protein. In the table there are around 370,000 distinct CDR3 sequences, approximately 8.8% of which are singletons. Everyone who donated was a healthy Caucasian. The CDR3 consists of 16 residues. V lost 4 bases and J 1 base, leaving 13 bases between the germline ends. Germline CDR1 SGHNT, CDR2 YENEEA. This clonotype has more than one count but fewer than ten.

The clonotype was recovered from a woman in her fifties or sixties in good health. The chain joins TRBV11-3 to TRBJ2-2; TRBD1 or TRBD2 may be the D gene (6 bases each). The source material was naive T cells sorted from blood. The CDR3 region has the DNA TGTGCCAGCAGCTCCCGAGGGGGGATGAACACCGGGGAGCTGTTTTTT. Protein product: CASSSRGGMNTGELFF.